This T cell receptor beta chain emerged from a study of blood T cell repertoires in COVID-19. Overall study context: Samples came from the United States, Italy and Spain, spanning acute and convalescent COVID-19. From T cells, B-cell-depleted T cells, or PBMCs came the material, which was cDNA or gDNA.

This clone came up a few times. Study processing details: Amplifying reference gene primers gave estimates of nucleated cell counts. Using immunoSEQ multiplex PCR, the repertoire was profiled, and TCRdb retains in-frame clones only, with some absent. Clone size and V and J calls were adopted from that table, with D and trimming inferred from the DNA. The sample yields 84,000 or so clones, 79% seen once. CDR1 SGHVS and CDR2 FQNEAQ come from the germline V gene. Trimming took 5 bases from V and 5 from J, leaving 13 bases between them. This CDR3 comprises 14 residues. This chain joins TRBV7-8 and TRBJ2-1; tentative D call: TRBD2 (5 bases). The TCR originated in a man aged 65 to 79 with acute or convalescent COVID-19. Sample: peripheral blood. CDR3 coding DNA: TGTGCCAGCAGCCCGGACTTTCAAAACAATGAGCAGTTCTTC. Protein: CASSPDFQNNEQFF.